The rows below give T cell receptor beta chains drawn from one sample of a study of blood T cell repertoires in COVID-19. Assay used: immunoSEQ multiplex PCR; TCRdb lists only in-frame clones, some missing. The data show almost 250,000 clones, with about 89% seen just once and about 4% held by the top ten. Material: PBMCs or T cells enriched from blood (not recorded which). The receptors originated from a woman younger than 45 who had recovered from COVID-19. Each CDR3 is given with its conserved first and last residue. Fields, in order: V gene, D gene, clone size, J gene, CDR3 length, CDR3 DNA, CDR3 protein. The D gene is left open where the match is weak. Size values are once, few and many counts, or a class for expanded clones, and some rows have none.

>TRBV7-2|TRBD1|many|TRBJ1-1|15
TGTGCCAGCAGCTTGACAGGGGCGTGGAACACTGAAGCTTTCTTT
CASSLTGAWNTEAFF
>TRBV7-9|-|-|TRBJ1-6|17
TGTGCCAGCAGCGTTGATAGGGGGAGCTCCTATAATTCACCCCTCCACTTT
CASSVDRGSSYNSPLHF
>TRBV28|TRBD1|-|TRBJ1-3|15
TGTGCCAGCAGCCTCGGACAGGAACGAAGAAACACCATATATTTT
CASSLGQERRNTIYF
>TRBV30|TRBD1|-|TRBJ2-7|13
TGTGCCTGGGAGACAGGGTCCCACGCGGGGCAGTACTTC
CAWETGSHAGQYF
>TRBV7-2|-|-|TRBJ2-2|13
TGTGCCAGCAGCTTAGCGGGACTCGGGGAGCTGTTTTTT
CASSLAGLGELFF
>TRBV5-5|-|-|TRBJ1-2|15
TGTGCCAGCAGCTTGGACCCACAGGGTAACTATGGCTACACCTTC
CASSLDPQGNYGYTF
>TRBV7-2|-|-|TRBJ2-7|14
TGTGCCAGCAGCTCCGTTCCGGAGGCCTACGAGCAGTACTTC
CASSSVPEAYEQYF
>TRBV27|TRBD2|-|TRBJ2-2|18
TGTGCCAGCAGTTTAGACCTACTAGCGGGAGTGCGAACCGGGGAGCTGTTTTTT
CASSLDLLAGVRTGELFF
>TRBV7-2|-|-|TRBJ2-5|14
TGTGCCAGCAGCTTAGTTGCCAGCGGAGAGACCCAGTACTTC
CASSLVASGETQYF
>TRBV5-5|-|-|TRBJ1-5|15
TGTGCCAGCAGCTCCGGGAGTTATAGCAATCAGCCCCAGCATTTT
CASSSGSYSNQPQHF
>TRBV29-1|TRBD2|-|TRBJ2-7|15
TGCAGCGCCGTCGGTGGGAGCGGGAACTCCTACGAGCAGTACTTC
CSAVGGSGNSYEQYF
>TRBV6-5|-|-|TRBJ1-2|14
TGTGCCAGCAGTTCGTCAGGGTCTCCAAAATCGTTCACCTTC
CASSSSGSPKSFTF
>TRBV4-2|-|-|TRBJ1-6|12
TGTGCCAGCAGCCAAGACAGGAGGGATATTTACTTT
CASSQDRRDIYF
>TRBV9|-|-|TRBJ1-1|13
TGTGCCAGCAGCGTTTCACGAGGAACTGAAGCTTTCTTT
CASSVSRGTEAFF
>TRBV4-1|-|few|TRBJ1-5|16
TGCGCCAGCAGCCCGGGCTCGCGGGGAACCAATCAGCCCCAGCATTTT
CASSPGSRGTNQPQHF
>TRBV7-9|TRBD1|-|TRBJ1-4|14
TGTGCCAGCAGCTTAACCCAGGGGGTTGAAAAACTGTTTTTT
CASSLTQGVEKLFF
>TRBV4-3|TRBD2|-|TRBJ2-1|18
TGCGCCAGCAGCCAAGGCCCAGGGACTAGCGGGACCTACAATGAGCAGTTCTTC
CASSQGPGTSGTYNEQFF
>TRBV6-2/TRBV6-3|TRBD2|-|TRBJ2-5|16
TGTGCCAGCAGTCCCGGGACTAGCGGGCGTATAGAGACCCAGTACTTC
CASSPGTSGRIETQYF
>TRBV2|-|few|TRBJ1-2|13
TGTGCCAGCAGGGGCGCTGGTAACTATGGCTACACCTTC
CASRGAGNYGYTF
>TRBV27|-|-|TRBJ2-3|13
TGTGCCAGCAGTCGCCCAGGGTCAGATACGCAGTATTTT
CASSRPGSDTQYF
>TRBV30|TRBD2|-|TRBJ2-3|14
TGTGCCTGGAGGGCGGGAGCGGTAACAGATACGCAGTATTTT
CAWRAGAVTDTQYF
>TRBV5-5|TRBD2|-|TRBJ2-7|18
TGTGCCAGCAGCCCCAACGCTCGGACTAGCGTATCCTCCTACGAGCAGTACTTC
CASSPNARTSVSSYEQYF
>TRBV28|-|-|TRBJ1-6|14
TGTGCCAGCAGAAGACAGCCCGAGGATTCACCCCTCCACTTT
CASRRQPEDSPLHF
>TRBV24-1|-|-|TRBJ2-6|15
TGTGCCACCGCTAATACAGTATCTGGGGCCAACGTCCTGACTTTC
CATANTVSGANVLTF
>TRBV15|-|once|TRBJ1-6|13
TGTGCCACCAGCAGGTATGCCGCGTCACCCCTCCACTTT
CATSRYAASPLHF
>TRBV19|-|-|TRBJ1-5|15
TGTGCCAGTAGTATCGGGGGTTCGAGCAATCAGCCCCAGCATTTT
CASSIGGSSNQPQHF
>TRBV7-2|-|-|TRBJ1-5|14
TGTGCCAGCAGCTCAACAGGGAGCAATCAGCCCCAGCATTTT
CASSSTGSNQPQHF
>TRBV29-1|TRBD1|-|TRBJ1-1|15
TGCAGCGTCCCCGGGACAGGGGGAGGGGGCACTGAAGCTTTCTTT
CSVPGTGGGGTEAFF
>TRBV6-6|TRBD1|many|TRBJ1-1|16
TGTGCCAGCAGTTACTTACTCCAGGGGGCCGTCGCTGAAGCTTTCTTT
CASSYLLQGAVAEAFF